These 24 T cell receptor beta chains were sequenced from one sample in a study of blood T cell repertoires in COVID-19. Here immunoSEQ multiplex PCR was the method, and the copy in TCRdb shows in-frame clones only, minus some. Among about 180,000 clones listed, approximately 85% were seen once. The specimen sequenced was peripheral blood. The receptors were gathered from a human donor with active or convalescent COVID-19. The donor label of this sample is uncertain.

The chain employs TRBV28 and TRBJ1-3; 9 bases line up with TRBD1. The CDR3 spans 20 residues. Germline V gives CDR1 MDHEN, CDR2 SYDVKM. After removal of 3 bases from V and 2 bases from J, the junction contained 17 bases not matched to a gene. CDR3 region: CASSFPESRPDRGTGNTIYF. CDR3 bases: TGTGCCAGCAGTTTTCCCGAAAGTAGGCCGGACAGGGGCACTGGAAACACCATATATTTT.

This chain uses TRBV5-4 with TRBJ2-7, with a weak D call TRBD1 (6 bases). The V gene's germline CDR1 is SGHNT and CDR2 YYREEE (reference sequence). V was clipped by 4 bases and J by 3 bases, with 17 bases between them. CDR3 length: 15 amino acids. The CDR3 loop reads CASSATPGANYEQYF. The CDR3 DNA is TGTGCCAGCAGCGCAACTCCAGGGGCGAACTACGAGCAGTACTTC.

V is TRBV6-5 and J is TRBJ2-7, with D maybe TRBD1 (5 bases). CDR1 is MNHEY and CDR2 is SVGAGI in the germline V gene. There are 14 residues in the CDR3. The V gene lost 7 bases and the J gene lost 4 bases, with 17 bases spanning the gap. CDR3 in DNA: TGTGCCAGCACTCTCCCCCAGGGAACATACGAGCAGTACTTC. Translating it yields CASTLPQGTYEQYF.

The V gene is TRBV9, the J gene TRBJ2-1; 7 bases map to TRBD2. The trim removed 4 bases at V and 4 bases at J, leaving 14 bases unmatched. From germline, CDR1 is SGDLS and CDR2 YYNGEE. This CDR3 region has 17 residues. The CDR3 sequence is CASSPSTQREWYNEQFF. The CDR3 DNA reads as TGTGCCAGCAGCCCAAGTACCCAGCGGGAATGGTACAATGAGCAGTTCTTC.

The chain joins TRBV27 to TRBJ2-3, with D unclear. There are 16 residues in the CDR3. Germline CDR1 MNHEY, CDR2 SMNVEV (reference sequence). V lost 3 bases and J 4 bases, leaving 17 bases between the germline ends. CDR3 amino acids: CASSLLSRSPPDTQYF. DNA of the CDR3: TGTGCCAGCAGTTTGCTAAGTCGGAGCCCGCCAGATACGCAGTATTTT.

Notes on this clone: Other DNA sequences of this sample code for an identical CDR3. The V gene is TRBV9, the J gene TRBJ2-7; 7 bases are shared with TRBD2. The V gene end was trimmed by 2 bases and the J gene end by 4 bases; junction bases not matched to a gene: 6. This CDR3 comprises 14 residues. The germline CDR1 and CDR2 sequences are SGDLS and YYNGEE. DNA for the CDR3: TGTGCCAGCAGCGTGGGCGGGGGAACGTACGAGCAGTACTTC. Encoded protein: CASSVGGGTYEQYF.

This chain uses TRBV28 with TRBJ1-2, with TRBD1 matching over 8 bases. The V gene's germline CDR1 is MDHEN and CDR2 SYDVKM. The junction had 7 bases not matched to a gene; V was cut back by 5 bases and J by 8 bases. CDR3 length equals 13 residues. The CDR3 protein is CASSPQTGVGYTF. DNA of the CDR3: TGTGCCAGCAGTCCTCAGACAGGGGTAGGCTACACCTTC.

With respect to this clone: The same CDR3 is also encoded by other DNA sequences in this sample. This rearrangement joins TRBV5-1 to TRBJ1-1; a weak D match, TRBD1 (5 bases). The germline V gene encodes CDR1 SGHRS and CDR2 YFSETQ. The CDR3 sequence is 15 residues long. Deletions cut 0 bases from V and 3 bases from J, with 12 bases between. The DNA of the CDR3 is TGCGCCAGCAGCTTGGTGGGGCAGGGTGACACTGAAGCTTTCTTT. Protein: CASSLVGQGDTEAFF.

The chain is built from TRBV27 and TRBJ2-5; 12 bases fit TRBD2. The CDR3 spans 17 residues. CDR1 MNHEY and CDR2 SMNVEV come from the germline V gene (reference sequence). Trimming removed 8 bases from V and 5 bases from J; junction bases left unmatched: 15. For the CDR3, the DNA is TGTGCCAGCTCCCAGGGACGACTAGCGGGGGCAGGGGAGACCCAGTACTTC. This translates into CASSQGRLAGAGETQYF.

This chain links TRBV9 with TRBJ2-4; the D gene is possibly TRBD1 (5 bases). V dropped 3 bases and J dropped 1 base, with 11 bases sitting between them. The CDR3 totals 15 residues. Germline CDR1 and CDR2: SGDLS and YYNGEE. CDR3 protein: CASSAPPGAKNIQYF. CDR3 bases: TGTGCCAGCAGCGCCCCCCCAGGGGCCAAAAACATTCAGTACTTC.

The chain is built from TRBV27 and TRBJ1-2; 9 nucleotides match TRBD1. The V and J ends lost 5 bases and 4 bases, in that order; junction bases with no gene match: 14. This CDR3 has 17 residues. Per germline, CDR1 MNHEY and CDR2 SMNVEV (reference sequence). CDR3 DNA: TGTGCCAGCAGTCCCTGGCGCTTGGGACAGGGTTCCTATGGCTACACCTTC. This encodes CASSPWRLGQGSYGYTF.

The chain combines TRBV6-5 with TRBJ2-5, with D tentatively TRBD2 (6 bases). This CDR3 spans 13 amino acids. Germline lookup yields CDR1 MNHEY and CDR2 SVGAGI. The V end was cut by 6 bases, the J end by 4 bases, with 12 bases between. The CDR3 reads CASSPAGLETQYF. The CDR3 coding sequence is TGTGCCAGCAGCCCAGCGGGCCTAGAGACCCAGTACTTC.

The V call is TRBV5-1, the J call TRBJ2-5; 11 positions agree with TRBD2. This CDR3 contains 15 residues. The ends lost 5 bases at V and 5 bases at J; junction bases unmatched: 8. Germline CDR1 SGHRS, CDR2 YFSETQ. CDR3 DNA sequence: TGCGCCAGCAGGCTAGCGGGAGGCCGGCGGGAGACCCAGTACTTC. Residues: CASRLAGGRRETQYF.

V is TRBV5-4 and J is TRBJ2-2; 9 nucleotides agree with TRBD2. V shed 1 base, J shed 3 bases, and the junction held 7 bases outside the gene matches. Germline V gives CDR1 SGHNT, CDR2 YYREEE (reference sequence). This CDR3 spans 17 amino acids. The CDR3 bases are TGTGCCAGCAGCTTGTTAGTAGCGGGAGTCGACACCGGGGAGCTGTTTTTT. Protein: CASSLLVAGVDTGELFF. The entire variable domain, with the rest obtained from reference TRBV5-4 and TRBJ2-2, is as follows: ETGVTQSPTHLIKTRGQQVTLRCSSQSGHNTVSWYQQALGQGPQFIFQYYREEENGRGNFPPRFSGLQFPNYSSELNVNALELDDSALYLCASSLLVAGVDTGELFFGEGSRLTVL.

The genes are TRBV19 and TRBJ1-5; weak D call: TRBD1 (5 bases). In germline, CDR1 is LNHDA, CDR2 SQIVND (reference sequence). This CDR3 has 16 residues. V was pared by 10 bases and J by 0 bases, with 19 bases between. In DNA form, the CDR3 reads TGTGCCACTCTCGCCGCAGGGCATTATAGCAATCAGCCCCAGCATTTT. It codes for CATLAAGHYSNQPQHF.

The gene calls are TRBV9 and TRBJ1-2; 8 bases match TRBD1. Per germline, CDR1 SGDLS and CDR2 YYNGEE. The V and J ends lost 3 bases and 5 bases, in that order; junction bases with no gene match: 6. This CDR3 contains 14 residues. This CDR3 is CASSASDREYGYTF. The CDR3 DNA reads TGTGCCAGCAGCGCCTCGGACAGGGAGTATGGCTACACCTTC. The full variable domain, with the rest looked up from reference TRBV9 and TRBJ1-2, is DSGVTQTPKHLITATGQRVTLRCSPRSGDLSVYWYQQSLDQGLQFLIQYYNGEERAKGNILERFSAQQFPDLHSELNLSSLELGDSALYFCASSASDREYGYTFGSGTRLTVV.

V is TRBV7-2 and J is TRBJ2-1, with 8 bases fitting TRBD1. Trimming took 8 bases from V and 7 from J; bases not matched to a gene: 7. The V gene's germline CDR1 is SGHTA and CDR2 FQGNSA. The CDR3 runs 13 residues. The CDR3 DNA reads TGTGCCAGCGGGTCTACAGGGGGAAATGAGCAGTTCTTC. Encoded protein: CASGSTGGNEQFF.

The chain is built from TRBV24-1 and TRBJ1-1, with 9 bases matching TRBD1. Germline-derived CDR1 and CDR2 are KGHDR and SFDVKD. CDR3 length: 17 amino acids. The V and J ends lost 5 bases and 0 bases, in that order; junction bases with no gene match: 9. The CDR3 is CATSGPTGTGMNTEAFF. The DNA for the CDR3 is TGTGCCACCAGTGGCCCTACCGGGACAGGGATGAACACTGAAGCTTTCTTT.

This sequence joins TRBV7-2 and TRBJ2-7; TRBD1 matches at 9 bases. CDR3 length equals 15 residues. The germline V gene has CDR1 SGHTA and CDR2 FQGNSA. V trimming: 5 bases; J trimming: 6 bases; junction bases outside the gene matches: 11. The CDR3 DNA follows: TGTGCCAGCAGCAGGACAGGGGCCGAAGGGGGCGAGCAGTACTTC. Protein product: CASSRTGAEGGEQYF.

The CDR3 DNA reads TGTGCCAGTAGTGCTGACAGGGCGAGTTTTGGAGAGACCCAGTACTTC. This translates into CASSADRASFGETQYF. This chain joins TRBV19 and TRBJ2-5; TRBD1 matches 7 bases. This CDR3 is built from 16 residues. In germline, CDR1 is LNHDA, CDR2 SQIVND (reference sequence). Trimming at V came to 5 bases and at J to 4 bases, leaving 13 bases not matched to a gene. Together with reference TRBV19 and TRBJ2-5, the CDR3 gives the full variable domain: DGGITQSPKYLFRKEGQNVTLSCEQNLNHDAMYWYRQDPGQGLRLIYYSQIVNDFQKGDIAEGYSVSREKKESFPLTVTSAQKNPTAFYLCASSADRASFGETQYFGPGTRLLVL.

V gene TRBV2 combines with J gene TRBJ1-5; 9 nucleotides agree with TRBD1. The CDR3 covers 15 residues. After removal of 1 base from V and 2 bases from J, the junction contained 0 bases not matched to a gene. CDR1 SNHLY and CDR2 FYNNEI come from the germline V gene. CDR3: CASSEGTGGNQPQHF. CDR3 in DNA: TGTGCCAGCAGTGAAGGGACAGGGGGCAATCAGCCCCAGCATTTT.

V and J are TRBV10-1 and TRBJ1-2; TRBD1 matches 7 bases. The trim removed 4 bases at V and 3 bases at J, leaving 2 bases unmatched. The CDR3 is 13 residues long. Germline values: CDR1 WNHNN, CDR2 SYGVQD (reference sequence). The CDR3 sequence is CASSGQGDYGYTF. In DNA form, the CDR3 reads TGCGCCAGCAGTGGACAGGGTGACTATGGCTACACCTTC.

The J gene is TRBJ2-4, the V gene TRBV5-8; maybe TRBD2 (6 bases). The CDR3 runs 16 residues. Trimming stripped 2 bases from V and 0 bases from J, with 12 bases between. Germline CDR1 is SGHTS and CDR2 is YDEGEE. The CDR3 DNA is TGTGCCAGCAGCTTAACTAGCCCCCTAGCCAAAAACATTCAGTACTTC. It yields the protein CASSLTSPLAKNIQYF. Full variable domain (outside the CDR3, taken from reference TRBV5-8 and TRBJ2-4): EAGVTQSPTHLIKTRGQQATLRCSPISGHTSVYWYQQALGLGLQFLLWYDEGEERNRGNFPPRFSGRQFPNYSSELNVNALELEDSALYLCASSLTSPLAKNIQYFGAGTRLSVL.

This clone was counted only a few times. The gene calls are TRBV5-6 and TRBJ2-7; TRBD1 is a possible D gene (6 bases). V lost 3 bases and J lost 4, with 11 bases in between. The CDR3 has 13 residues. Looked up from germline, CDR1 is SGHDT and CDR2 is YYEEEE. The CDR3 bases are TGTGCCAGCAGCTACAGGGTTTCGTACGAGCAGTACTTC. Translation gives CASSYRVSYEQYF.